This T cell receptor (beta chain) was profiled in a study of blood T cell repertoires in COVID-19. Study information: Spain, Italy and the United States supplied samples that represented acute and convalescent COVID-19. From T cells, B-cell-depleted T cells, or PBMCs came the material, which was cDNA or gDNA.

Libraries were prepared by immunoSEQ multiplex PCR; TCRdb keeps only in-frame clonotypes and omits some of them. The sample holds 120,000 to 150,000 clones, more than 75% seen once. V dropped 3 bases and J dropped 6 bases, with 9 bases sitting between them. The germline V gene encodes CDR1 SEHNR and CDR2 FQNEAQ (reference sequence). The CDR3 has 13 amino acids. This sequence originates from a human donor in a cohort sampled during active COVID-19. This chain connects TRBV7-9 to TRBJ2-1; D is unresolved. Input material: peripheral blood. CDR3 coding DNA: TGTGCCAGCAGCTTTGGAGACGGCAATGAGCAGTTCTTC. Its protein product is CASSFGDGNEQFF. Filled out from reference TRBV7-9 and TRBJ2-1, the complete variable domain reads DTGVSQNPRHKITKRGQNVTFRCDPISEHNRLYWYRQTLGQGPEFLTYFQNEAQLEKSRLLSDRFSAERPKGSFSTLEIQRTEQGDSAMYLCASSFGDGNEQFFGPGTRLTVL.